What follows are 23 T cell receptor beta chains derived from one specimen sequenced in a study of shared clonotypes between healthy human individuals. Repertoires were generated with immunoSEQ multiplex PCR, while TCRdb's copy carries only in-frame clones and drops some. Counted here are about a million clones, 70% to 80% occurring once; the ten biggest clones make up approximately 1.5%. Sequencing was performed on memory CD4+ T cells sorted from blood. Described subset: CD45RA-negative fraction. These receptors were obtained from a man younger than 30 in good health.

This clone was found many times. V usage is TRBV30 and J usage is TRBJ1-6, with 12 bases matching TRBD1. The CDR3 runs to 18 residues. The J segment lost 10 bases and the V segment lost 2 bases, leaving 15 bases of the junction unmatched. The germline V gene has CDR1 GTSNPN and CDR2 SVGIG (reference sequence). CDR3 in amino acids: CAWSTGTGGVLGKSPLHF. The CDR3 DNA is TGTGCCTGGAGTACCGGGACAGGGGGCGTCTTGGGGAAATCACCCCTCCACTTT. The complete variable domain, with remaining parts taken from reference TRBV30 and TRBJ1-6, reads SQTIHQWPATLVQPVGSPLSLECTVEGTSNPNLYWYRQAAGRGLQLLFYSVGIGQISSEVPQNLSASRPQDRQFILSSKKLLLSDSGFYLCAWSTGTGGVLGKSPLHFGNGTRLTVT.

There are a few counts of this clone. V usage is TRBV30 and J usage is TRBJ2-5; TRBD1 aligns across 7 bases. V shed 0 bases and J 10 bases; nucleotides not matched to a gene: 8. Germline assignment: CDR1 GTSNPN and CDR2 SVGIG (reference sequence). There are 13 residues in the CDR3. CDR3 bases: TGTGCCTGGAGTGTTACCGGGACAGCTTACCAGTACTTC. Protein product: CAWSVTGTAYQYF. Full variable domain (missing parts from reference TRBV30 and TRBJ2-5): SQTIHQWPATLVQPVGSPLSLECTVEGTSNPNLYWYRQAAGRGLQLLFYSVGIGQISSEVPQNLSASRPQDRQFILSSKKLLLSDSGFYLCAWSVTGTAYQYFGPGTRLLVL.

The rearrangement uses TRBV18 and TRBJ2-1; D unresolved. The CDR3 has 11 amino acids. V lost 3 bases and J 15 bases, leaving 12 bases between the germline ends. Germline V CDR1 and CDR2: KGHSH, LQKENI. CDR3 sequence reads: CASSPDDGLFF. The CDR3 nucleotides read TGTGCCAGCTCACCGGACGACGGTTTGTTCTTC.

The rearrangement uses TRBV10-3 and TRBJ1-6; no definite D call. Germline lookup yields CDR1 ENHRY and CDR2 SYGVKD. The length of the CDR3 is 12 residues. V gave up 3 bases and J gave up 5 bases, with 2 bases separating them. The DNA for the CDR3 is TGTGCCATCAGTGACGATAATTCACCCCTCCACTTT. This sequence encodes CAISDDNSPLHF.

Written as DNA, the CDR3 is TGTGCCAGCACTCTAGGTGGGAGGGAGACCCAGTACTTC. This codes for CASTLGGRETQYF. V usage is TRBV11-2 and J usage is TRBJ2-5, with D tentatively TRBD2 (6 bases). Per germline, CDR1 SGHAT and CDR2 FQNNGV. V shed 7 bases and J shed 5 bases, with 14 bases lying between them. This CDR3 is 13 amino acids long.

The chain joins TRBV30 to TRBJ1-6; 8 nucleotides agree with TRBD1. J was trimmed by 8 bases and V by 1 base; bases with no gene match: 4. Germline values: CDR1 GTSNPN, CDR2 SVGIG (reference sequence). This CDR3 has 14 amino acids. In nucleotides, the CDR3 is TGTGCCTGGAGTGCCGGGACAGGTCATTCACCCCTCCACTTT. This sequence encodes CAWSAGTGHSPLHF. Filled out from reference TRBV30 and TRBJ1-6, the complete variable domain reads SQTIHQWPATLVQPVGSPLSLECTVEGTSNPNLYWYRQAAGRGLQLLFYSVGIGQISSEVPQNLSASRPQDRQFILSSKKLLLSDSGFYLCAWSAGTGHSPLHFGNGTRLTVT.

CDR3 sequence: CSVVVGQAYGYTF. CDR3 DNA: TGCAGCGTTGTAGTTGGCCAGGCCTATGGCTACACCTTC. The chain employs TRBV29-1 and TRBJ1-2; D is unclear. Germline CDR1 and CDR2: SQVTM and ANQGSEA. V was trimmed by 4 bases and J by 4 bases, leaving 13 bases between them. CDR3 size: 13 residues.

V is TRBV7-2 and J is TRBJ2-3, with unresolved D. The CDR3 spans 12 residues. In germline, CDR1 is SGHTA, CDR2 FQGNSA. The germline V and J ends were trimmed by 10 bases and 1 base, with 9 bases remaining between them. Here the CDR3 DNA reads TGTGCCACCGGGCCGGGCACAGATACGCAGTATTTT. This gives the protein CATGPGTDTQYF.

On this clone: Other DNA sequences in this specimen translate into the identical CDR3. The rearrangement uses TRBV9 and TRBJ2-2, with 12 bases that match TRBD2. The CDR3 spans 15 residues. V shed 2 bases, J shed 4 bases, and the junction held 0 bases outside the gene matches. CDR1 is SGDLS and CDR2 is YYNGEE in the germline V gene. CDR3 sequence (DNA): TGTGCCAGCAGCGTGACTAGCGGGAGCACCGGGGAGCTGTTTTTT. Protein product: CASSVTSGSTGELFF.

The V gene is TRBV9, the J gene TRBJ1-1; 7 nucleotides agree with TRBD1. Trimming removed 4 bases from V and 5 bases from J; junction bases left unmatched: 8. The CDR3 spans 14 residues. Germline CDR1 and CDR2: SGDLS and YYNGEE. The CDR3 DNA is TGTGCCAGCAGCATAGACAGGGTGGGGACTGAAGCTTTCTTT. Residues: CASSIDRVGTEAFF.

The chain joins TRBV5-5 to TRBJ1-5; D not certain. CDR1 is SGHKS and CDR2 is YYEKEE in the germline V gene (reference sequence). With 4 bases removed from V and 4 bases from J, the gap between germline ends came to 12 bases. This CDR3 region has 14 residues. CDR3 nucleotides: TGTGCCAGCAGCGCCTGGCAGATGAATCAGCCCCAGCATTTT. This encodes CASSAWQMNQPQHF.

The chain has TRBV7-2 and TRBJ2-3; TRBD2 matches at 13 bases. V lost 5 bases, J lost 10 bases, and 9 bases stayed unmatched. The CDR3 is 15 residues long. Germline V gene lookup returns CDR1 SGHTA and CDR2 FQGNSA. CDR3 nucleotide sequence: TGTGCCAGCAGCCCCGGGACTAGCGGGACGCTGGCGCAGTATTTT. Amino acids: CASSPGTSGTLAQYF.

In DNA, the CDR3 is TGTGCCAGCAGTTACCACAACAGGGCGACTGAAGCTTTCTTT. This sequence encodes CASSYHNRATEAFF. The chain recombines TRBV6-5 with TRBJ1-1; D is possibly TRBD1 (6 bases). This CDR3 is built from 14 residues. In germline, CDR1 is MNHEY, CDR2 SVGAGI. Trimming stripped 2 bases from V and 5 bases from J, with 12 bases between.

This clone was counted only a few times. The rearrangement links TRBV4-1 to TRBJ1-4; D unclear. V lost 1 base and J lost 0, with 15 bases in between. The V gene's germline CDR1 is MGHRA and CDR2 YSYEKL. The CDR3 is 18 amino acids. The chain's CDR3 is CASSQVISVGATNEKLFF. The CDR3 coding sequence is TGCGCCAGCAGCCAAGTTATTAGCGTAGGTGCAACTAATGAAAAACTGTTTTTT.

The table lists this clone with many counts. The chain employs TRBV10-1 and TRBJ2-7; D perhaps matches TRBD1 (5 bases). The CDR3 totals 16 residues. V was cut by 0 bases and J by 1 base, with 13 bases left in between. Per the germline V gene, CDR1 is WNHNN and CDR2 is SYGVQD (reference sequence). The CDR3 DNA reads TGCGCCAGCAGTGAGTCGTCGGCTAGGGGTTCCTACGAGCAGTACTTC. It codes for CASSESSARGSYEQYF.

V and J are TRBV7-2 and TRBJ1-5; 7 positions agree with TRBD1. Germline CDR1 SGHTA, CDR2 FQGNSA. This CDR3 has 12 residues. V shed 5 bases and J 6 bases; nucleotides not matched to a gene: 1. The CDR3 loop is CASSQGGQPQHF. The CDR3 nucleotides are TGTGCCAGCAGCCAGGGGGGTCAGCCCCAGCATTTT.

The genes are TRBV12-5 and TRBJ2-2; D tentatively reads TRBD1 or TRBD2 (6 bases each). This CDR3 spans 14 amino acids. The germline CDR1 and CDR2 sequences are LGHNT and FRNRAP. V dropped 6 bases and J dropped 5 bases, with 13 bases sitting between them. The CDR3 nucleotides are TGTGCTAGTGGCTTGTGGGGGGCGACCGGGGAGCTGTTTTTT. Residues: CASGLWGATGELFF.

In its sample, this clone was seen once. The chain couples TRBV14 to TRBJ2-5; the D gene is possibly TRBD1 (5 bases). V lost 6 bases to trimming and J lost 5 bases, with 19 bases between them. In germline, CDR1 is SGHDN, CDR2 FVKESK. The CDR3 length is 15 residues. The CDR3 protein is CASRKPGLLRETQYF. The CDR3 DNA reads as TGTGCCAGCAGGAAACCAGGGCTCTTAAGGGAGACCCAGTACTTC.

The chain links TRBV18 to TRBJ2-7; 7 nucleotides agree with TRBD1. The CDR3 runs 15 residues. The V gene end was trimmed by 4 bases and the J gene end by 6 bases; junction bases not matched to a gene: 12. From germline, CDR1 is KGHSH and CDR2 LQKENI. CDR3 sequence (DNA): TGTGCCAGCTCACTCCGGGCGACAGGGATAGGCGAGCAGTACTTC. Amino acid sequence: CASSLRATGIGEQYF.

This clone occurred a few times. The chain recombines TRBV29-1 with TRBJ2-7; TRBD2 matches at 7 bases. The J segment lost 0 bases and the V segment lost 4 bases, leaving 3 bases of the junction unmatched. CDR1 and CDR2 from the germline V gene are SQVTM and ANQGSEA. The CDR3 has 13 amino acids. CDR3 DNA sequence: TGCAGCGTTGGCCCTAGCGGCTCCTACGAGCAGTACTTC. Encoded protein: CSVGPSGSYEQYF.

CDR3 in amino acids: CASSGGTGGEETQYF. CDR3 sequence (DNA): TGCGCCAGCAGCGGCGGGACAGGGGGCGAGGAGACCCAGTACTTC. The chain joins TRBV5-1 to TRBJ2-5; 12 positions agree with TRBD1. The CDR3 consists of 15 residues. The germline V gene has CDR1 SGHRS and CDR2 YFSETQ. Trimming at V came to 4 bases and at J to 5 bases, leaving 6 bases not matched to a gene.

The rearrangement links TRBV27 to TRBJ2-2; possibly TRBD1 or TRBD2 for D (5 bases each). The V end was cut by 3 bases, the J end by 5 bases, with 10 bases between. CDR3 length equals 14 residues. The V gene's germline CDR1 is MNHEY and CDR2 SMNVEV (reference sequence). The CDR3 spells CASSFGALTGELFF. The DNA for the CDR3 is TGTGCCAGCAGTTTCGGGGCCTTGACCGGGGAGCTGTTTTTT.

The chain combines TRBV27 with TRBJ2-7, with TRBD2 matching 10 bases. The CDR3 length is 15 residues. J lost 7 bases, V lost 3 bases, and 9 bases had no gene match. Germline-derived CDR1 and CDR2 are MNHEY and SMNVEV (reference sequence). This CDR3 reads CASSFRTSGLGEQYF. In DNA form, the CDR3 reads TGTGCCAGCAGTTTCCGGACTAGCGGTCTAGGAGAGCAGTACTTC.